This TCR beta chain appears in the sequencing data of a study of T cells in Graves' hyperthyroidism and ophthalmopathy. The study excluded patients with uncontrolled infection, other autoimmune disease, pregnancy or lactation. This CDR3 has 17 residues. J lost 4 bases, V lost 5 bases, and 12 bases had no gene match. Germline CDR1 reads SGHDT; CDR2 reads YYEEEE. Study results and caveats: Researchers report that a 13 V-J model separated ophthalmopathy from stable hyperthyroidism. Also found in blood were most expanded thyroid clonotypes above 0.001.

The investigators amplified TCR beta CDR3 regions from RNA transcripts. The TCR CDR3 was amplified in a first-round RT-PCR using the HTBI primer set. MiXCR, applied by TCRdb to the multiplex PCR reads, yields one record per CDR3 protein. Among roughly 350,000 distinct CDR3 sequences listed, approximately 14% were seen once. The table lists this clonotype with a few counts. As yet, its antigen is unknown. The sequencing sample was made of blood. The source of this sequence is a woman in her 30s with Graves' ophthalmopathy. The V and J genes are TRBV5-6 and TRBJ1-6, with TRBD1 identical over 7 bases. The CDR3 DNA follows: TGTGCCAGCAGTCGACTGAACCGGGACAGATATAATTCACCCCTCCACTTT. It is translated as CASSRLNRDRYNSPLHF.